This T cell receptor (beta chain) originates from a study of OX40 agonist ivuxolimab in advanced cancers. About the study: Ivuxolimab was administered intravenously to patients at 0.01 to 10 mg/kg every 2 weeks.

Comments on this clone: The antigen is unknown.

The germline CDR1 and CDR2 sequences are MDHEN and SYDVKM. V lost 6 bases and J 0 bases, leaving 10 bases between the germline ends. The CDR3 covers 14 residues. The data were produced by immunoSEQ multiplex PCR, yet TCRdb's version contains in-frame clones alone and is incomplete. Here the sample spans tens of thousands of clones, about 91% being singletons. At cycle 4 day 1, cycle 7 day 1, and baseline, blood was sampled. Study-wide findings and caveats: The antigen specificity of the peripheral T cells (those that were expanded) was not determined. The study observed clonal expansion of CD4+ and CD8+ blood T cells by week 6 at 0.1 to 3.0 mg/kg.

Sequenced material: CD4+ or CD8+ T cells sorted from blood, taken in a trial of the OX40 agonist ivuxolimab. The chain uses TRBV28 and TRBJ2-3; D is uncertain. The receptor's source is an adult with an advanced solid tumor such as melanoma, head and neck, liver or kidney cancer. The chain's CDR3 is CASRNGPSTDTQYF. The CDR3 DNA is TGTGCCAGCAGAAATGGGCCTAGCACAGATACGCAGTATTTT.